These 14 T cell receptor beta chains were all obtained from the same sample, sequenced in a study of control samples from healthy donors and cancer patients. This table comes from immunoSEQ multiplex PCR, and its TCRdb copy is limited to in-frame clones, with some not included. The sample shows about 120,000 clones, about 93% of them seen only once. Specimen: blood. The source of these receptors is a man aged 25-45 years in good health.

The chain uses TRBV5-4 and TRBJ2-1; 10 bases map to TRBD2. The CDR3 extends over 15 amino acids. The germline V gene encodes CDR1 SGHNT and CDR2 YYREEE (reference sequence). V dropped 4 bases and J dropped 8; count of bases not matched to a gene: 9. CDR3 nucleotides: TGTGCCAGCAGCCCTTCCGAGCGGGGGGGCTATGAGCAGTTCTTC. Residues: CASSPSERGGYEQFF.

A single count supports this clone. The chain recombines TRBV5-6 with TRBJ2-3; 13 nucleotides line up with TRBD2. The CDR3 is 18 residues long. From germline, CDR1 is SGHDT and CDR2 YYEEEE. With 2 bases clipped from V and 1 base from J, the junction kept 7 bases outside the gene matches. CDR3: CASSFGLAGAGGTDTQYF. The CDR3 nucleotides read TGTGCCAGCAGCTTTGGACTAGCGGGGGCCGGGGGCACAGATACGCAGTATTTT.

The rearrangement uses TRBV10-3 and TRBJ1-4, with 8 bases fitting TRBD1. Germline-derived CDR1 and CDR2 are ENHRY and SYGVKD. The V segment lost 1 base and the J segment 8 bases; nucleotides outside the gene matches: 3. There are 14 residues in the CDR3. For the CDR3, the DNA is TGTGCCATCAGTGAGTACCAGGGGGCGGAAAAACTGTTTTTT. It translates to CAISEYQGAEKLFF.

The rearrangement uses TRBV7-2 and TRBJ2-7; 8 positions match TRBD2. The germline V gene has CDR1 SGHTA and CDR2 FQGNSA. V shed 5 bases, J shed 0 bases, and the junction held 12 bases outside the gene matches. The CDR3 loop spans 17 amino acids. The CDR3 region has the DNA TGTGCCAGCAGCCTAACTAGGGGGACTAGGCACTCCTACGAGCAGTACTTC. This gives the protein CASSLTRGTRHSYEQYF.

The chain employs TRBV4-2 and TRBJ2-2; no definite D call. The CDR3 runs 17 residues. Trimming took 4 bases from V and 4 from J, leaving 19 bases between them. CDR1 and CDR2 (germline): LGHNA, YNFKEQ. The CDR3: CASSPHDLTRLTGELFF. DNA for the CDR3: TGTGCCAGCAGCCCCCACGACCTAACCCGGCTCACCGGGGAGCTGTTTTTT.

The J gene is TRBJ2-7, the V gene TRBV6-5, with D possibly matching TRBD2 (5 bases). Trimming pared 6 bases from V and 1 base from J, leaving 16 bases between. Looked up from germline, CDR1 is MNHEY and CDR2 is SVGAGI. This CDR3 contains 15 residues. In DNA, the CDR3 is TGTGCCAGCAGCCCGGGGAGCGGCGGATCCTACGAGCAGTACTTC. Residues: CASSPGSGGSYEQYF.

This CDR3 is CASSPPGQTGELFF. As DNA, the CDR3 is TGTGCCAGCTCACCTCCTGGACAGACCGGGGAGCTGTTTTTT. J is TRBJ2-2 and V is TRBV18, with D possibly TRBD1 on 6 matching bases. CDR1 is KGHSH and CDR2 is LQKENI in the germline V gene. The CDR3 contains 14 residues. V was cut by 3 bases and J by 5 bases, with 10 bases left in between.

The V call is TRBV12-5, the J call TRBJ2-3; D is uncertain. CDR1 and CDR2 from the germline V gene are LGHNT and FRNRAP. This CDR3 has 12 residues. V shed 5 bases and J shed 7 bases, with 10 bases lying between them. The CDR3 protein is CASGPFSYTQYF. The CDR3 coding sequence is TGTGCTAGTGGTCCCTTTTCATATACGCAGTATTTT.

The V gene is TRBV7-9, the J gene TRBJ1-1; TRBD1 might be the D (5 bases). V was shortened by 5 bases and J by 9 bases, with 22 bases between the two germline ends. Germline CDR1 reads SEHNR; CDR2 reads FQNEAQ (reference sequence). This CDR3 spans 15 amino acids. The CDR3 DNA reads TGTGCCAGCAGCCCCCTGGGGGGAGCAACGAAACAAGCTTTCTTT. Protein product: CASSPLGGATKQAFF. Looking up the rest from reference TRBV7-9 and TRBJ1-1 gives the full variable domain: DTGVSQNPRHKITKRGQNVTFRCDPISEHNRLYWYRQTLGQGPEFLTYFQNEAQLEKSRLLSDRFSAERPKGSFSTLEIQRTEQGDSAMYLCASSPLGGATKQAFFGQGTRLTVV.

The chain combines TRBV7-8 with TRBJ2-5, with no clear D. Trimming removed 4 bases from V and 2 bases from J, with 14 bases in between. The germline V gene has CDR1 SGHVS and CDR2 FQNEAQ. The CDR3 is 15 amino acids. CDR3 coding DNA: TGTGCCAGCAGCTACAACCCTCCGCCTCAAGAGACCCAGTACTTC. Translated: CASSYNPPPQETQYF.

J is TRBJ2-5 and V is TRBV19, with D possibly matching TRBD2 (5 bases). Trimming pared 6 bases from V and 4 bases from J, leaving 12 bases between. The CDR3 extends over 13 amino acids. Germline V gives CDR1 LNHDA, CDR2 SQIVND (reference sequence). The CDR3 reads CASRIGVGETQYF. The CDR3 DNA is TGTGCCAGTAGGATCGGGGTCGGAGAGACCCAGTACTTC.

Here the CDR3 DNA reads TGTGCCAGCAGCCCGCCTACAGGGAGCTACTATGGCTACACCTTC. Encoded protein: CASSPPTGSYYGYTF. The chain employs TRBV3-1 (or the pseudogene TRBV3-2) and TRBJ1-2; TRBD1 is a possible D gene (6 bases). The CDR3 consists of 15 residues. CDR1 LGHDT and CDR2 YNNKEL come from the germline V gene (reference sequence). The V end lost 4 bases, the J end lost 3 bases, and 15 bases lay between the germline ends.

This chain uses TRBV18 with TRBJ2-4, with 8 positions matching TRBD1. Germline V gives CDR1 KGHSH, CDR2 LQKENI. Trimming removed 2 bases from V and 9 bases from J; junction bases left unmatched: 12. The CDR3 spans 16 residues. This CDR3 reads CASSPELVRDRTIQYF. The CDR3 DNA sequence: TGTGCCAGCTCACCAGAGTTAGTCCGGGACAGGACCATTCAGTACTTC. Filled out from reference TRBV18 and TRBJ2-4, the complete variable domain reads NAGVMQNPRHLVRRRGQEARLRCSPMKGHSHVYWYRQLPEEGLKFMVYLQKENIIDESGMPKERFSAEFPKEGPSILRIQQVVRGDSAAYFCASSPELVRDRTIQYFGAGTRLSVL.

V usage is TRBV7-9 and J usage is TRBJ2-7; D uncertain. The CDR3 extends over 14 amino acids. Germline CDR1 and CDR2: SEHNR and FQNEAQ (reference sequence). Trimming took 5 bases from V and 5 from J, leaving 16 bases between them. The CDR3 sequence is CASSRSSSQHEQYF. DNA for the CDR3: TGTGCCAGCAGCAGGAGTTCGTCCCAACACGAGCAGTACTTC.